This is a list of T cell receptor beta chains from one sample in a study of T-cell memory formation after mild COVID-19. TCRdb reprocessed the 5' RACE reads via MiXCR and lists one record per CDR3 protein. The sample shows about 350,000 distinct CDR3 sequences, roughly 13% of them seen only once. What was sequenced was PBMCs or a T cell subset sorted from them (not recorded which). The source is a man aged 18 to 35 who had mild COVID-19 (a few samples of this study predate the infection). Cell type and time point are not known. Each CDR3 is given with its conserved first and last residue. The D gene is left open where the match is weak. Rows may omit the clone size; those that give it use once, few, many or a size class.

TRBV5-4,NA,TRBJ2-3,TRBD2,TGTGCCAGCAGCTTGTTGCTAGCGGGGGCGGCCGATACGCAGTATTTT,CASSLLLAGAADTQYF
TRBV9,NA,TRBJ1-1,NA,TGTGCCAGCAGCGTAGATGGCAGTCAGACTGAAGCTTTCTTT,CASSVDGSQTEAFF
TRBV19,NA,TRBJ2-3,TRBD1,TGTGCCAGTAGTATGACAGGGGGAGCAGATACGCAGTATTTT,CASSMTGGADTQYF
TRBV11-2,NA,TRBJ2-1,NA,TGTGCCAGCAGCTTAGAGGGAAGCCGAAGGCAGAATGAGCAGTTCTTC,CASSLEGSRRQNEQFF
TRBV6-1,few,TRBJ1-1,NA,TGTGCCAGCAACCGGGTGAACACTGAAGCTTTCTTT,CASNRVNTEAFF
TRBV10-3,few,TRBJ2-7,NA,TGTGCCATCAGGGGACTTGGACAGTACGAGCAGTACTTC,CAIRGLGQYEQYF
TRBV5-5,few,TRBJ1-1,NA,TGTGCCAGCAGCTTATTCGTCAGGATGAACACTGAAGCTTTCTTT,CASSLFVRMNTEAFF
TRBV4-1,NA,TRBJ2-1,TRBD2,TGCGCCAGCAGCCAAGTTGGGCTAGCGGGGAACAATGAGCAGTTCTTC,CASSQVGLAGNNEQFF
TRBV6-5,few,TRBJ1-1,NA,TGTGCCAGCAGTAGGGGGGGGGCCACTGAAGCTTTCTTT,CASSRGGATEAFF
TRBV5-6,NA,TRBJ2-5,NA,TGTGCCAGCAGCTTGTTCAGCCACCAAGAGACCCAGTACTTC,CASSLFSHQETQYF
TRBV20-1,NA,TRBJ1-1,NA,TGCAGTGCGCCCGGGGCGGGGAAGACCACTGAAGCTTTCTTT,CSAPGAGKTTEAFF
TRBV7-9,NA,TRBJ2-7,NA,TGTGCCAGCAGCTGGAGGGACGGGAAGAGCTCCTACGAGCAGTACTTC,CASSWRDGKSSYEQYF
TRBV20-1,NA,TRBJ1-4,NA,TGCAGTGCTAGAGATCGTCGAATTGAAAAACTGTTTTTT,CSARDRRIEKLFF
TRBV27,NA,TRBJ2-3,NA,TGTGCCATTGGGGCCTGGGGGTCAGATACGCAGTATTTT,CAIGAWGSDTQYF
TRBV7-8,NA,TRBJ1-5,NA,TGTGCCAGCAGCCAGGGCTCCCTCAATCAGCCCCAGCATTTT,CASSQGSLNQPQHF
TRBV6-2/TRBV6-3,few,TRBJ2-5,NA,TGTGCCAGCAGGATAGCGGTCTCGGGAGAGACCCAGTACTTC,CASRIAVSGETQYF
TRBV12-3/TRBV12-4,few,TRBJ2-1,TRBD2,TGTGCCAGCAGGGTTAGCGGGGGCTCCTACAATGAGCAGTTCTTC,CASRVSGGSYNEQFF
TRBV28,few,TRBJ2-6,TRBD1,TGTGCCAGCAGTTTATGGACAGGGGCCGGGGCCAACGTCCTGACTTTC,CASSLWTGAGANVLTF
TRBV5-1,many,TRBJ2-1,NA,TGCGCCAGCAGCTCCGACGGGGGGCCCGTCTGGTTCTTC,CASSSDGGPVWFF
TRBV30,once,TRBJ2-5,NA,TGTGCCTGGAGTGCTAACGAGAAAGAGACCCAGTACTTC,CAWSANEKETQYF
TRBV4-2,many,TRBJ2-3,NA,TGTGCCAGCAGCCAAGATCTGGGGATTTCAAGACGAAGCACAGATACGCAGTATTTT,CASSQDLGISRRSTDTQYF
TRBV29-1,NA,TRBJ2-7,NA,TGCAGCGTTGGGGGGCCAGACGAGCAGTACTTC,CSVGGPDEQYF
TRBV7-2,NA,TRBJ1-5,TRBD1,TGTGCCAGCAGCTCTCAGGACAGGGGGCCCTGGCAGCCCCAGCATTTT,CASSSQDRGPWQPQHF
TRBV4-2,NA,TRBJ2-3,TRBD2,TGTGCCAGCAGCCAAAGCGAGCGGGGGGGCGGAGATACGCAGTATTTT,CASSQSERGGGDTQYF
TRBV18,few,TRBJ1-1,NA,TGTGCCAGCTCACCACCGGCCGAAGGTCTGAAAGCTTTCTTT,CASSPPAEGLKAFF